This T cell receptor (beta chain) was sequenced during a study of blood T cells in healthy people across ages. Study-wide points: From one million sequenced T cells, diversity estimates were lower bounds.

For this clonotype: Its antigen is as yet unknown.

Donors each provided roughly 10 milliliters of peripheral blood. Primers used in a second PCR of about 6 to 11 cycles were a sample-barcoded 5' primer and a J-beta primer mix. MiXCR, run by TCRdb on the 5' RACE reads, gives a single entry per CDR3 protein. The data show about 800,000 distinct CDR3 sequences, with nearly 60% seen just once and 20% to 25% held by the top ten. The CDR3 runs 15 residues. Germline CDR1 reads MNHNS; CDR2 reads SASEGT. Trimming pared 5 bases from V and 5 bases from J, leaving 16 bases between. The material sequenced was blood. This chain connects TRBV6-1 to TRBJ2-1; possible D gene TRBD1, 6 bases. The sequence was obtained from a man aged 30 to 39 in good health. The CDR3: CASSIQGRVNNEQFF. DNA of the CDR3: TGTGCCAGCAGTATTCAGGGGAGAGTCAACAATGAGCAGTTCTTC.